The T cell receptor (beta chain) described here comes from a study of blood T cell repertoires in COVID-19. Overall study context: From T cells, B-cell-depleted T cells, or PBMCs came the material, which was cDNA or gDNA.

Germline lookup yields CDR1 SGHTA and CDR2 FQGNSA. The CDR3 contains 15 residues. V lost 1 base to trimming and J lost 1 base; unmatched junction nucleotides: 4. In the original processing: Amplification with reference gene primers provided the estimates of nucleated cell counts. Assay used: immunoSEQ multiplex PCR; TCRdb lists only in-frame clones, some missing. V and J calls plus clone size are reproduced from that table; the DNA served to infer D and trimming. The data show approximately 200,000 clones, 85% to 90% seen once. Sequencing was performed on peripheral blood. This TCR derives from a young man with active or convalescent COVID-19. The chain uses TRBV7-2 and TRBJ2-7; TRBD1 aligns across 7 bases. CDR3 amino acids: CASSLVGQLSYEQYF. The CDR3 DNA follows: TGTGCCAGCAGCTTAGTGGGACAGCTGTCCTACGAGCAGTACTTC.